This paragraph reports one TCR beta chain. PCR was performed using 60 Vbeta and 13 Jbeta primers. The method was immunoSEQ multiplex PCR; TCRdb's version includes in-frame clones alone and lacks a portion of them. Among about 140,000 clones, roughly 70% were seen once, and the ten largest hold 2.5% to 3.5%. This record belongs to a study of cytomegalovirus exposure and HLA in healthy donors. Per germline, CDR1 SGHRS and CDR2 YFSETQ. CDR3 length: 16 residues. Trimming at V came to 4 bases and at J to 6 bases, leaving 12 bases not matched to a gene. Sequencing was done on a sample of PBMCs. The chain is built from TRBV5-1 and TRBJ2-1; TRBD2 agrees at 8 bases. The receptor was derived from a man aged 40-50 years in good health and CMV-seronegative. CDR3 residues: CASSLILRGVGNEQFF. For the CDR3, the DNA is TGCGCCAGCAGCCTGATTCTGCGGGGGGTTGGCAATGAGCAGTTCTTC.